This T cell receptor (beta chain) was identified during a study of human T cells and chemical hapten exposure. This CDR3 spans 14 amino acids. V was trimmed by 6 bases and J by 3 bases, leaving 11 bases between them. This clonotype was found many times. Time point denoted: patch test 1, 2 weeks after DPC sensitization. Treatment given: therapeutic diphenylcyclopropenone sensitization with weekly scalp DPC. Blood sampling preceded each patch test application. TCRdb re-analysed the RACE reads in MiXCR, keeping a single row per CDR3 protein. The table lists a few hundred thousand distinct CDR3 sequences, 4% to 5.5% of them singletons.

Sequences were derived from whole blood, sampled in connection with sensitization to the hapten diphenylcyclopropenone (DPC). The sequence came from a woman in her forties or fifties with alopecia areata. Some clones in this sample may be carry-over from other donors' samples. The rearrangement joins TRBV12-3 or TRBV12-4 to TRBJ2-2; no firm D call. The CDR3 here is CASRFFRDTGELFF. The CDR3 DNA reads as TGTGCCAGCAGGTTCTTCCGCGACACCGGGGAGCTGTTTTTT.